The 23 T cell receptor beta chains reported below all come from one sample, sequenced in a study of cytomegalovirus exposure and HLA in healthy donors. The primer mix had 60 Vbeta and 13 Jbeta primers. The table came from immunoSEQ multiplex PCR; TCRdb's copy has only in-frame clones and leaves some out. This sample contains roughly 140,000 clones. Sequencing input: PBMCs. The receptors come from a male donor in good health and CMV-seronegative.

V usage is TRBV14 and J usage is TRBJ2-5; 8 bases align to TRBD2. V dropped 3 bases and J dropped 5; count of bases not matched to a gene: 8. The germline gives CDR1 SGHDN, CDR2 FVKESK. The CDR3 is 15 residues long. CDR3 in DNA: TGTGCCAGCAGCCACCGAGCGGGAGTTGGGGAGACCCAGTACTTC. It yields the protein CASSHRAGVGETQYF.

The rearrangement links TRBV5-6 to TRBJ2-5; 8 bases align to TRBD1. The J call may be wrong; the DNA end is better matched by TRBJ2-7. Germline V CDR1 and CDR2: SGHDT, YYEEEE. The CDR3 spans 13 residues. CDR3 nucleotide sequence: TGTGCCAGCAGCTTAGACAGGGGCTACGAGCAGTACTTC. Protein sequence: CASSLDRGYEQYF.

J is TRBJ2-1 and V is TRBV18; D perhaps matches TRBD2 (5 bases). CDR1 and CDR2 (germline): KGHSH, LQKENI. The length of the CDR3 is 15 residues. V was pared by 3 bases and J by 6 bases, with 15 bases between. CDR3 coding DNA: TGTGCCAGCTCACCGAGCGGAGTCTTTGGCAATGAGCAGTTCTTC. Translation gives CASSPSGVFGNEQFF.

The gene calls are TRBV30 and TRBJ2-5; 7 bases map to TRBD2. Trimming at V came to 4 bases and at J to 2 bases, leaving 1 base not matched to a gene. The CDR3 runs to 12 residues. CDR1 is GTSNPN, CDR2 SVGIG, per germline (reference sequence). Written as DNA, the CDR3 is TGTGCCTGGACTAGCGGACAAGAGACCCAGTACTTC. It specifies CAWTSGQETQYF.

With respect to this clone: The same CDR3 arises from other DNA sequences in this sample as well. The chain is built from TRBV27 and TRBJ2-1; perhaps TRBD2 as D (6 bases). V was cut by 2 bases and J by 7 bases, with 6 bases left in between. Germline values: CDR1 MNHEY, CDR2 SMNVEV (reference sequence). The CDR3 length is 12 residues. The CDR3 sequence is CASSLGGNEQFF. The CDR3 region has the DNA TGTGCCAGCAGTTTAGGGGGGAATGAGCAGTTCTTC.

The chain links TRBV10-1 to TRBJ1-1; D may be TRBD1 (5 bases). The V gene's germline CDR1 is WNHNN and CDR2 SYGVQD (reference sequence). The CDR3 is 14 amino acids. The V and J ends lost 6 bases and 2 bases respectively, with 13 bases between them. The DNA for the CDR3 is TGCGCCAGCAGGGTGGACAACCTTAACACTGAAGCTTTCTTT. Its protein is CASRVDNLNTEAFF.

The J gene is TRBJ2-3, the V gene TRBV6-6; D unclear. This CDR3 is 12 amino acids long. Germline CDR1 and CDR2: MNHNY and SVGAGI (reference sequence). V lost 5 bases and J 10 bases, leaving 13 bases between the germline ends. The chain's CDR3 is CASSPSSNPQYF. In DNA form, the CDR3 reads TGTGCCAGCAGTCCCTCCAGTAACCCGCAGTATTTT.

The chain couples TRBV30 to TRBJ1-1; 8 bases map to TRBD1. Trimming cost V 0 bases and J 1 base; bases outside gene matches: 10. The CDR3 is made up of 17 amino acids. Germline values: CDR1 GTSNPN, CDR2 SVGIG (reference sequence). The CDR3 DNA reads as TGTGCCTGGAGTGTAAGGGGGACAGGATACAGGAACACTGAAGCTTTCTTT. Translated, it gives CAWSVRGTGYRNTEAFF.

V and J are TRBV18 and TRBJ1-6; the D gene is possibly TRBD1 (6 bases). V was cut by 7 bases and J by 7 bases, with 20 bases left in between. The CDR3 sequence is 16 residues long. Germline CDR1 is KGHSH and CDR2 is LQKENI. The CDR3 region has the DNA TGTGCCAGCTGTTCCACGGCGGCAGGGGAAAATTCACCCCTCCACTTT. Translated, it gives CASCSTAAGENSPLHF. Using reference TRBV18 and TRBJ1-6 for the parts outside the CDR3, the full variable domain is NAGVMQNPRHLVRRRGQEARLRCSPMKGHSHVYWYRQLPEEGLKFMVYLQKENIIDESGMPKERFSAEFPKEGPSILRIQQVVRGDSAAYFCASCSTAAGENSPLHFGNGTRLTVT.

The gene calls are TRBV7-8 and TRBJ2-5; D is uncertain. V was clipped by 8 bases and J by 2 bases, with 12 bases between them. Germline CDR1 reads SGHVS; CDR2 reads FQNEAQ. The CDR3 has 13 amino acids. CDR3 in DNA: TGTGCCAGCCATCATAGATCGCAAGAGACCCAGTACTTC. Protein product: CASHHRSQETQYF.

The chain couples TRBV7-9 to TRBJ1-1, with D tentatively TRBD1 (5 bases). Germline V gene sequence: CDR1 SEHNR, CDR2 FQNEAQ (reference sequence). V was shortened by 5 bases and J by 5 bases, with 18 bases between the two germline ends. The CDR3 loop spans 15 amino acids. CDR3 in DNA: TGTGCCAGCAGCGATTCCGGCTCCGGGGGTACTGAAGCTTTCTTT. Translation: CASSDSGSGGTEAFF.

The chain has TRBV19 and TRBJ2-7; D uncertain. The CDR3 runs 13 residues. Germline V gives CDR1 LNHDA, CDR2 SQIVND (reference sequence). Trimming cost V 3 bases and J 4 bases, with 10 bases left between them. CDR3 sequence: CASSISPVYEQYF. CDR3 bases: TGTGCCAGTAGTATCTCCCCTGTTTACGAGCAGTACTTC.

This chain connects TRBV2 to TRBJ1-5; the D is unclear. There are 15 residues in the CDR3. Germline CDR1 is SNHLY and CDR2 is FYNNEI. Between the trimmed V and J ends, which lost 4 bases and 1 base, there was a span of 11 bases. CDR3 in amino acids: CASSVEGASNQPQHF. DNA of the CDR3: TGTGCCAGCAGTGTTGAGGGAGCCAGCAATCAGCCCCAGCATTTT.

V and J are TRBV28 and TRBJ1-3; possibly TRBD1 for D (5 bases). The germline CDR1 and CDR2 sequences are MDHEN and SYDVKM. The CDR3 loop spans 19 amino acids. Trimming stripped 5 bases from V and 3 bases from J, with 26 bases between. The CDR3 DNA sequence: TGTGCCAGCAGTCGTTGGGGAGGCCCAGGGCAGGGAATTGGAAACACCATATATTTT. It encodes CASSRWGGPGQGIGNTIYF.

The gene calls are TRBV6-5 and TRBJ2-3, with 12 bases fitting TRBD2. V trimming: 0 bases; J trimming: 9 bases; junction bases outside the gene matches: 4. From germline, CDR1 is MNHEY and CDR2 SVGAGI. This CDR3 has 15 amino acids. This chain's CDR3 is CASSYSSGLAGTQYF. CDR3 DNA sequence: TGTGCCAGCAGTTACTCGTCCGGACTAGCGGGGACGCAGTATTTT.

The chain combines TRBV5-4 with TRBJ1-4; D not certain. The length of the CDR3 is 16 residues. Germline V lookup: CDR1 SGHNT, CDR2 YYREEE (reference sequence). With 4 bases removed from V and 0 bases from J, the gap between germline ends came to 13 bases. The CDR3 spells CASSQSEETTNEKLFF. CDR3 sequence (DNA): TGTGCCAGCAGCCAATCGGAGGAGACAACTAATGAAAAACTGTTTTTT.

The chain employs TRBV5-1 and TRBJ2-7, with 7 bases that match TRBD1. CDR1 and CDR2 from the germline V gene are SGHRS and YFSETQ. The J segment lost 5 bases and the V segment lost 4 bases, leaving 3 bases of the junction unmatched. The CDR3 length is 12 residues. The CDR3 DNA reads as TGCGCCAGCAGCCCCCAGGGGGACGAGCAGTACTTC. Residues: CASSPQGDEQYF.

V is TRBV27 and J is TRBJ2-1; possibly TRBD1 for D (5 bases). The CDR3 loop spans 13 amino acids. Per germline, CDR1 MNHEY and CDR2 SMNVEV (reference sequence). V was pared by 10 bases and J by 4 bases, with 14 bases between. CDR3 amino acids: CATLDILYNEQFF. The CDR3 region has the DNA TGTGCCACCTTGGACATCTTATACAATGAGCAGTTCTTC.

The V call is TRBV5-1, the J call TRBJ2-3; 15 positions match TRBD2. With 3 bases clipped from V and 5 bases from J, the junction kept 1 base outside the gene matches. This CDR3 is 15 amino acids long. Germline values: CDR1 SGHRS, CDR2 YFSETQ. The CDR3 region is CASSSGLAGGDTQYF. The CDR3 DNA reads as TGCGCCAGCAGCTCGGGACTAGCGGGAGGAGATACGCAGTATTTT. Based on the CDR3 plus reference TRBV5-1 and TRBJ2-3, the full variable domain is KAGVTQTPRYLIKTRGQQVTLSCSPISGHRSVSWYQQTPGQGLQFLFEYFSETQRNKGNFPGRFSGRQFSNSRSEMNVSTLELGDSALYLCASSSGLAGGDTQYFGPGTRLTVL.

The chain is built from TRBV29-1 and TRBJ1-3; D is unclear. The germline V and J ends were trimmed by 7 bases and 0 bases, with 13 bases remaining between them. The length of the CDR3 is 14 residues. Germline V gene sequence: CDR1 SQVTM, CDR2 ANQGSEA. The CDR3 loop is CSATQSRSGNTIYF. The CDR3 nucleotides are TGCAGCGCTACACAGTCGCGCTCTGGAAACACCATATATTTT. Full variable domain (remainder filled in from reference TRBV29-1 and TRBJ1-3): SAVISQKPSRDICQRGTSLTIQCQVDSQVTMMFWYRQQPGQSLTLIATANQGSEATYESGFVIDKFPISRPNLTFSTLTVSNMSPEDSSIYLCSATQSRSGNTIYFGEGSWLTVV.

The genes are TRBV10-1 and TRBJ2-1; 7 nucleotides line up with TRBD2. This CDR3 is 13 amino acids long. V lost 5 bases, J lost 8 bases, and 6 bases stayed unmatched. Germline V gene lookup returns CDR1 WNHNN and CDR2 SYGVQD (reference sequence). CDR3 DNA sequence: TGCGCCAGCAGTTACGGCGGGAGTGATGAGCAGTTCTTC. Translation gives CASSYGGSDEQFF.

The rearrangement uses TRBV27 and TRBJ1-2; no clear D gene. The V gene lost 6 bases and the J gene lost 7 bases, with 9 bases spanning the gap. The CDR3 loop spans 11 amino acids. Germline V gene sequence: CDR1 MNHEY, CDR2 SMNVEV (reference sequence). The CDR3 protein is CASRGAGGYTF. The CDR3 DNA sequence: TGTGCCAGCAGGGGAGCAGGTGGCTACACCTTC.

The chain carries TRBV30 and TRBJ2-2; D is unclear. V lost 1 base to trimming and J lost 4 bases, with 10 bases between them. Germline CDR1 is GTSNPN and CDR2 is SVGIG (reference sequence). This CDR3 contains 14 residues. The CDR3 coding sequence is TGTGCCTGGAGTGCGCTAAGAGTCACCGGGGAGCTGTTTTTT. This translates into CAWSALRVTGELFF.